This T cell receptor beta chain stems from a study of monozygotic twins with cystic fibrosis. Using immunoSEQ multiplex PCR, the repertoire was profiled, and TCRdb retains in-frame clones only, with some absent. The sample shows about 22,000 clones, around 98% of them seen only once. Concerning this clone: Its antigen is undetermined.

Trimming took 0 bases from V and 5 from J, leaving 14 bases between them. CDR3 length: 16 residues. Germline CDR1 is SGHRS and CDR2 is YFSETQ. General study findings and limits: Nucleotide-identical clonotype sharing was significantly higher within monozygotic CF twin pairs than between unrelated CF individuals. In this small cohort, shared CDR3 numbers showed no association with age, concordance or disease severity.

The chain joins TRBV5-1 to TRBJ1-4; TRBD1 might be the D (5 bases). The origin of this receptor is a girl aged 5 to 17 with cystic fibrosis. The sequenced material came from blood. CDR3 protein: CASSLAPDRLNEKLFF. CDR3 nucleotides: TGCGCCAGCAGCTTGGCTCCCGACAGATTAAATGAAAAACTGTTTTTT. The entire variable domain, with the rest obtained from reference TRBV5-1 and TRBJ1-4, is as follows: KAGVTQTPRYLIKTRGQQVTLSCSPISGHRSVSWYQQTPGQGLQFLFEYFSETQRNKGNFPGRFSGRQFSNSRSEMNVSTLELGDSALYLCASSLAPDRLNEKLFFGSGTQLSVL.